Only a few counts were recorded for the clone carrying this T cell receptor beta chain. These data originate in a study of identical twins. MiXCR was run by TCRdb on the 5' RACE reads, yielding one entry per CDR3 protein. The sample records under 800,000 distinct CDR3 sequences, 21% being singletons. CDR1 is LNHNV, CDR2 YYDKDF, per germline (reference sequence). V was shortened by 8 bases and J by 7 bases, with 15 bases between the two germline ends. This CDR3 region has 13 residues. This same sample was also part of a study on T cells expressing NK-cell markers. This second study notes: These clonotypes, the leaders elsewhere, also led the CD3+CD56-NKG2C+ fraction in four donors.

Input material: PBMCs. The chain has TRBV15 and TRBJ1-5; D is ambiguous. The receptor's source is a young woman in good health. CDR3 nucleotides: TGTGCCACCGCCCCAGGCCCGGCGCAGCCCCAGCATTTT. Protein: CATAPGPAQPQHF. Based on the CDR3 plus reference TRBV15 and TRBJ1-5, the full variable domain is DAMVIQNPRYQVTQFGKPVTLSCSQTLNHNVMYWYQQKSSQAPKLLFHYYDKDFNNEADTPDNFQSRRPNTSFCFLDIRSPGLGDTAMYLCATAPGPAQPQHFGDGTRLSIL.